Described below is a single T cell receptor (beta chain) sequence and its context. There is no known antigen for this receptor. No quality values exist for individual bases; no much larger clone is one base distant. The entry originates in a study of blood T cell repertoires in COVID-19 (dated by TCRdb to about 2020). Looking at the study overall: Collaborator samples came from the United States, Italy and Spain and covered acute and convalescent phases of COVID-19. The prospective study material was composed of cDNA or gDNA derived from T cells, B-cell-depleted T cells, or PBMCs. The dataset comprised deeply sampled blood TCRbeta repertoires from subjects exposed to, actively infected with, or recovered from COVID-19. The repertoires were made available in a free public database intended to serve as a resource for research on the immune response to SARS-CoV-2. The samples were drawn from the first 160 participants of the ongoing ImmuneRACE study and from 1,254 subjects provided by 6 global collaborators. Sample metadata almost always included a de-identified subject ID, COVID-19 status, age in years and sex. HLA class I and class II types, where available, came from metadata supplied by the sample provider rather than from assay-based typing. Broader findings and caveats from the paper: The amount of clinical and demographic metadata varied by source and participant and was provided uncurated.

The CDR3 measures 16 amino acids from cysteine to phenylalanine. The DNA shown is the 48-base CDR3, in frame from base 1. V ends up 2 bases short and J 10 bases short, with an unmatched junction base count of 11. In the germline V gene, CDR1 corresponds to LGHNA and CDR2 to YSLEER. TCRbeta CDR3 regions were amplified from genomic DNA using the immunoSEQ Assay, a bias-controlled multiplex PCR. On the study's bioinformatics: Within the assay, amplification of reference gene primers was used to estimate how many nucleated cells each sample contained. To quantify the absolute abundance of each unique TCRbeta CDR3 rearrangement, sequence reads were collapsed and filtered. For each sample, productive Simpson clonality was calculated as the square root of Simpson's diversity index over productive rearrangements. TCRdb's version of the immuneACCESS table is confined to in-frame rearrangements and falls short of the full clone set. An unresolved V gene accounts for under half of the shortfall where checked; the remainder is of unknown origin. V, J and clone size derive from that table, while D and trimming were established from the DNA sequence. Within this sample are around 150,000 clones, with approximately 80% of them counted one time only. The top ten clones comprise 11% of the sample.

Collaborating institutions collected whole blood in K2EDTA tubes following their own protocols. Collaborator samples were shipped for TCRbeta analysis as frozen whole blood, isolated PBMCs, or DNA extracted from either sample type. The V and J segments used are TRBV4-3 and TRBJ1-6; 7 central nucleotides agree with TRBD1. The receptor's source is a human donor in a cohort sampled during active COVID-19. Sequencing was done on a sample of peripheral blood. The DNA sequence is TGCGCCAGCAGCCAACAATGGACAGGACAAGGATCACCCCTCCACTTT. Its product reads: CASSQQWTGQGSPLHF.